This TCR beta chain was recovered during a study of T cells in localized non-small cell lung cancer. Germline V gene sequence: CDR1 ENHRY, CDR2 SYGVKD. The ends were cut back, 6 bases at V and 5 bases at J, with 13 bases in the middle. This CDR3 comprises 13 residues. On this clone: Its antigen is still unknown.

Study observations and caveats: Longer overall survival accompanied higher blood T cell density. A median of about 54 of the top 100 tumor clones appeared in adjacent lung, which was paired and uninvolved.

Method: immunoSEQ multiplex PCR; TCRdb's copy keeps in-frame clones and lacks some. The table records about 78,000 clones, 84% of them present only once. The receptor was isolated from a man between 40 and 75 years old with stage I lung adenocarcinoma. This material consisted of peripheral blood, taken before any cancer treatment. The chain combines TRBV10-3 with TRBJ1-1, with TRBD1 as a possible D gene (5 bases). The CDR3 bases are TGTGCCATCAGGCAGGGCGGCCGGACTGAAGCTTTCTTT. It yields the protein CAIRQGGRTEAFF.